Below, 5 T cell receptor beta chains from the same sample are listed, as sequenced in a study of chemoradiotherapy in HPV16-positive cancers (dated by TCRdb to the early 2020s). The protocol used for the library was the immunoSEQ multiplex PCR assay. The immuneACCESS repertoire file appears here via TCRdb, limited to in-frame rearrangements. These files lack a portion of the clones; in checked studies, under half of the deficit traces to unresolved V genes, and the cause of the others is not known. In all, the sample holds approximately 58,000 clones, and around 90% of those were seen once. Together, the top ten hold 2.5% to 4% of the sample. The specimen comprised blood, sampled from a patient who underwent chemoradiotherapy. The receptors derive from a human donor with HPV-associated anogenital cancer.

CDR3 residues: CASTRDRGPDSNQPQHF. The DNA for the CDR3 is TGTGCCAGTACCAGGGACAGGGGGCCGGATAGCAATCAGCCCCAGCATTTT. This rearrangement joins TRBV19 to TRBJ1-5, with TRBD1 identical over 12 bases. The CDR3 runs 17 residues. Germline V gene sequence: CDR1 LNHDA, CDR2 SQIVND (reference sequence). V shed 7 bases, J shed 0 bases, and the junction held 7 bases outside the gene matches.

This chain joins TRBV4-1 and TRBJ2-3; 10 bases line up with TRBD1. This CDR3 region has 15 residues. Losses at the gene ends were 4 bases for V and 5 bases for J; bases not matched to a gene: 6. Germline assignment: CDR1 MGHRA and CDR2 YSYEKL. CDR3 coding DNA: TGCGCCAGCAGCCTGGGGGGACAGGGGCAAGATACGCAGTATTTT. The encoded protein is CASSLGGQGQDTQYF.

V and J are TRBV7-6 and TRBJ2-5, with TRBD2 as a possible D gene (6 bases). Trimming left V 3 bases short and J 5 bases short, with 13 bases between. This CDR3 has 14 residues. Germline assignment: CDR1 SGHVS and CDR2 FNYEAQ. CDR3 in DNA: TGTGCCAGCAGCTTGGGACTCCTCCAGGAGACCCAGTACTTC. This sequence encodes CASSLGLLQETQYF.

This clone was seen once. This sample includes further DNA sequences coding for the same CDR3. The rearrangement links TRBV7-9 to TRBJ1-1; possible D gene TRBD1, 5 bases. The CDR3 is 14 amino acids. Trimming left V 5 bases short and J 8 bases short, with 18 bases between. CDR1 and CDR2 (germline): SEHNR, FQNEAQ (reference sequence). The CDR3 DNA reads as TGTGCCAGCAGCCTGGGGGGGGATGGCACCGAAGCTTTCTTT. Protein sequence: CASSLGGDGTEAFF.

This sequence joins TRBV9 and TRBJ1-6; no clear D. Germline V gene data show CDR1 as SGDLS and CDR2 as YYNGEE. The germline V and J ends were trimmed by 0 bases and 7 bases, with 8 bases remaining between them. The CDR3 totals 14 residues. The CDR3, as DNA: TGTGCCAGCAGCGTAGAAACGGAAAATTCACCCCTCCACTTT. It is translated as CASSVETENSPLHF.